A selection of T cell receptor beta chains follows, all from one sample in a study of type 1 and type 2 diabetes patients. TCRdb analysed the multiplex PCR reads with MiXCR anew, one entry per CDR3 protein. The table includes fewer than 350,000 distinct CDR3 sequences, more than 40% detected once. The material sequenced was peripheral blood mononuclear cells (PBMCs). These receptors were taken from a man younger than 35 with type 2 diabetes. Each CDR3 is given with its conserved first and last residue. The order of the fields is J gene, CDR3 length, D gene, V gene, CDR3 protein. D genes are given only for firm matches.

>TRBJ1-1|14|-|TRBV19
CASSIRGSNTEAFF
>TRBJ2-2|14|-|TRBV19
CASSVGPGTGELFF
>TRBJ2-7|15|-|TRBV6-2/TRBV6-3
CASSYDFTFSYEQYF
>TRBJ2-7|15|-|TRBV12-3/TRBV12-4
CASSPGTYSSYEQYF
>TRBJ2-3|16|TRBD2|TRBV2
CASRFGLAGGTDTQYF
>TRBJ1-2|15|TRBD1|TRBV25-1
CASSAIPGQDYGYTF
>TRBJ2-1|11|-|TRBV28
CASSFYHEQFF
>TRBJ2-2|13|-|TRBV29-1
CSVEDGFTGELFF
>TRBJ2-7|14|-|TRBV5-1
CASSLDRGTYEQYF
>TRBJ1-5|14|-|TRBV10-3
CAICESGTNEPQHF
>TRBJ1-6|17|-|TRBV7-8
CASSYRQFAGSNSPLHF
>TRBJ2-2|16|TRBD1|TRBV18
CASSPIRQGRDGELFF
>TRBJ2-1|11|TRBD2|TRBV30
CAWSIGGRAFF
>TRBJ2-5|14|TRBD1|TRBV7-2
CASRRQGSREDQYF